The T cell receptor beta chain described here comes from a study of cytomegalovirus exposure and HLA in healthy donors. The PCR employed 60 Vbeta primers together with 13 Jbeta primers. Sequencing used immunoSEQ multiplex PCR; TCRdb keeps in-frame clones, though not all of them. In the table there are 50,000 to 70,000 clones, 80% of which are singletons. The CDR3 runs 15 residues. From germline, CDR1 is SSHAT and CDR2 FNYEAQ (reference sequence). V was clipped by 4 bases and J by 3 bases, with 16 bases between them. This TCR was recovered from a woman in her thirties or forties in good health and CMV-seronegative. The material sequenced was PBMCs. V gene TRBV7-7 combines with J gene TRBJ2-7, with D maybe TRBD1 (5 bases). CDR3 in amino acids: CASSSRWCQGYEQYF. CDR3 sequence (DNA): TGTGCCAGCAGCTCTAGGTGGTGTCAGGGCTACGAGCAGTACTTC.